The present T cell receptor (beta chain) was sequenced within a study of blood T cell repertoires in COVID-19. Study overall: The study drew acute and convalescent COVID-19 samples from the United States, Italy and Spain.

The study drew participants aged about 18 to 89 years from 20 to 30 US areas. Participant-reported clinical history was the basis for cohort assignment. The study counted Cohort 3 donors as recovered given two negative PCRs, clearance, or symptom resolution. TCRdb's table, derived via immunoSEQ multiplex PCR, lists solely in-frame clones and lacks some. The table lists some 370,000 clones, around 86% of them singletons. Trimming took off 5 bases at V and 2 bases at J, with 17 bases between the two ends. This CDR3 has 15 amino acids. The germline CDR1 and CDR2 sequences are SGHDT and YYEEEE. The sequence derives from a woman aged 50 to 65 who had recovered from COVID-19. This rearrangement joins TRBV5-6 to TRBJ2-7; tentative D call: TRBD1 (6 bases). The sequenced sample was PBMCs or T cells enriched from blood (not recorded which). The CDR3 DNA follows: TGTGCCAGCAGTTCGGGCCTTGGGACACCCTACGAGCAGTACTTC. This codes for CASSSGLGTPYEQYF.